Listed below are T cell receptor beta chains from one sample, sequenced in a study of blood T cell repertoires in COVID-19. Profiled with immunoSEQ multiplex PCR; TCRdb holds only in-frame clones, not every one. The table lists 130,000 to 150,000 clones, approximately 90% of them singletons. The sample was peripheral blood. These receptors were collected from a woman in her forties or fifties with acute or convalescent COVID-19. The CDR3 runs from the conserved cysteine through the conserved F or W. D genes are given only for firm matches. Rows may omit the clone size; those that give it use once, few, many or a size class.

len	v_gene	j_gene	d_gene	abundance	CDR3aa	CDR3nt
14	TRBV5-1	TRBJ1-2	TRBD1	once	CASSTGQGASGYTF	TGCGCCAGCAGCACGGGACAGGGGGCGAGCGGCTACACCTTC
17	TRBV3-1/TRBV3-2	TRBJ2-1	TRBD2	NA	CASSPLSSGVRYNEQFF	TGTGCCAGCAGCCCCCTTTCTAGCGGAGTCCGTTACAATGAGCAGTTCTTC
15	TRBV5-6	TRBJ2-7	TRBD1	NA	CASSGGQGGAHEQYF	TGTGCCAGCAGCGGCGGACAGGGTGGTGCCCACGAGCAGTACTTC
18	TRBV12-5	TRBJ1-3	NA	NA	CASGFYRDSNAYGNTIYF	TGTGCTAGTGGTTTCTACAGGGATTCTAACGCTTATGGAAACACCATATATTTT
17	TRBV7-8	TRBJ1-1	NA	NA	CASSLARGGQRNTEAFF	TGTGCCAGCAGCTTAGCTAGGGGTGGACAGAGGAACACTGAAGCTTTCTTT
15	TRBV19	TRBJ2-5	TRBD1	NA	CASSTQGVPQETQYF	TGTGCCAGTAGTACGCAGGGGGTGCCCCAAGAGACCCAGTACTTC
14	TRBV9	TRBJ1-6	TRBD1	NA	CASSVEGAKSPLHF	TGTGCCAGCAGCGTAGAGGGGGCGAAATCACCCCTCCACTTT
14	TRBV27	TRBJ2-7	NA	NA	CASSSGTIWYEQYF	TGTGCCAGCAGTTCTGGGACAATCTGGTACGAGCAGTACTTC
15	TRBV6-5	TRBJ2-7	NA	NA	CASSYSVRGTYEQYF	TGTGCCAGCAGTTACTCGGTCCGGGGTACCTACGAGCAGTACTTC
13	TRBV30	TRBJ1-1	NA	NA	CAWTGKGFTEAFF	TGTGCCTGGACAGGGAAAGGTTTCACTGAAGCTTTCTTT
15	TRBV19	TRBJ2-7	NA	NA	CASSIGRSASYEQYF	TGTGCCAGTAGTATAGGGCGGTCCGCTAGCTACGAGCAGTACTTC
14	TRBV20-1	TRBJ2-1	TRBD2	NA	CSASVAGGRGEQFF	TGCAGTGCTAGTGTGGCGGGGGGGCGCGGTGAGCAGTTCTTC
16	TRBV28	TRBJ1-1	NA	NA	CASLGGRDVGNTEAFF	TGTGCCAGTCTCGGGGGTAGGGACGTTGGGAACACTGAAGCTTTCTTT
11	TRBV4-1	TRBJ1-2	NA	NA	CASSETGGYTF	TGCGCCAGCAGCGAGACTGGTGGCTACACCTTC
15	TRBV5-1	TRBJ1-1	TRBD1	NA	CASSRDRGLNTEAFF	TGCGCCAGCAGCAGGGACAGGGGACTTAACACTGAAGCTTTCTTT
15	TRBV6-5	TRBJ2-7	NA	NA	CASSFPGQGVYEQYF	TGTGCCAGCAGTTTTCCGGGACAAGGGGTGTACGAGCAGTACTTC
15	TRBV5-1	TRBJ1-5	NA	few	CASSFGQSSNQPQHF	TGCGCCAGCAGCTTTGGACAGTCTAGCAATCAGCCCCAGCATTTT
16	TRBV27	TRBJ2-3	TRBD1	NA	CASSLWTGVAKDTQYF	TGTGCCAGCAGTTTATGGACAGGGGTTGCAAAAGATACGCAGTATTTT
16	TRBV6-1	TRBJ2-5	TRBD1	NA	CASSETATGAPETQYF	TGTGCCAGCAGTGAAACAGCCACAGGGGCTCCTGAGACCCAGTACTTC
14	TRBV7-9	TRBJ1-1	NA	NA	CASSLEQDSTEAFF	TGTGCCAGCAGCTTAGAACAGGATAGCACTGAAGCTTTCTTT
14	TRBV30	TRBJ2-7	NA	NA	CAWSVGQAAYEQYF	TGTGCCTGGAGTGTAGGTCAGGCAGCCTACGAGCAGTACTTC
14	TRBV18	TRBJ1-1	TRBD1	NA	CASSLGTGPTEAFF	TGTGCCAGCTCACTAGGGACAGGGCCCACTGAAGCTTTCTTT
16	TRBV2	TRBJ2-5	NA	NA	CASRAGTVGARETQYF	TGTGCCAGCAGGGCCGGGACTGTCGGGGCTCGGGAGACCCAGTACTTC
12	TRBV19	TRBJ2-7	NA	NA	CASSTGSYEQYF	TGTGCCAGTAGCACAGGGAGCTACGAGCAGTACTTC
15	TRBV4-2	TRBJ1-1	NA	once	CASSLQSEGDTEAFF	TGTGCCAGCAGCCTCCAGAGCGAGGGGGACACTGAAGCTTTCTTT
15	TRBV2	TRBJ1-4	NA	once	CASRGRQAGNEKLFF	TGTGCCAGCAGGGGGCGACAGGCGGGTAATGAAAAACTGTTTTTT
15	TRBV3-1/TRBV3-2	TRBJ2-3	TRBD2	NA	CASSRGLARADTQYF	TGTGCCAGCAGCCGTGGACTAGCTAGGGCAGATACGCAGTATTTT
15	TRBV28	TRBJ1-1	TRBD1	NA	CASSRRTGGFTEAFF	TGTGCCAGCAGTAGACGGACAGGGGGCTTTACTGAAGCTTTCTTT
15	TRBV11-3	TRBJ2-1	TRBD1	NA	CASSSRPGGGDEQFF	TGTGCCAGCAGCTCCCGTCCAGGGGGCGGGGATGAGCAGTTCTTC
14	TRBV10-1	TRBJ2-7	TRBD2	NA	CATTPGREAGEQYF	TGCGCCACCACCCCTGGGAGGGAGGCCGGCGAGCAGTACTTC
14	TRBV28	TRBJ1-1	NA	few	CASRSEPLNTEAFF	TGTGCCAGCAGGTCGGAGCCACTGAACACTGAAGCTTTCTTT
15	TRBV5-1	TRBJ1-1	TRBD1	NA	CASSPRQGAVTEAFF	TGCGCCAGCAGCCCGCGACAGGGGGCGGTCACTGAAGCTTTCTTT
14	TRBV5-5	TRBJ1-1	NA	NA	CASSSRALNTEAFF	TGTGCCAGCAGCTCCAGGGCCCTGAACACTGAAGCTTTCTTT
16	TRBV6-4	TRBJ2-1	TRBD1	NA	CASSFYYRGKYNEQFF	TGTGCCAGCAGTTTTTACTACAGGGGAAAGTACAATGAGCAGTTCTTC
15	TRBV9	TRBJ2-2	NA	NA	CASSVVGGNTGELFF	TGTGCCAGCAGCGTAGTAGGGGGGAACACCGGGGAGCTGTTTTTT
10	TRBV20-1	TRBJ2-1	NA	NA	CSAPFNEQFF	TGCAGTGCTCCTTTCAATGAGCAGTTCTTC
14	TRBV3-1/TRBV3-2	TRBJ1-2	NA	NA	CASSQDQQGYGYTF	TGTGCCAGCAGCCAAGATCAACAGGGCTATGGCTACACCTTC
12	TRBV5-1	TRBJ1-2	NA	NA	CASSLEGGGYTF	TGCGCCAGCAGCTTGGAAGGGGGAGGCTACACCTTC
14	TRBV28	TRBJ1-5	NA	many	CASSSIGNGWPQHF	TGTGCCAGCAGTTCGATCGGGAACGGGTGGCCCCAGCATTTT
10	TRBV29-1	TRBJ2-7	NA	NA	CSVVGREQYF	TGCAGCGTTGTGGGGCGCGAGCAGTACTTC
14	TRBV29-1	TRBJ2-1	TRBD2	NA	CSVENSGGYNEQFF	TGCAGCGTTGAAAACAGCGGGGGATACAATGAGCAGTTCTTC
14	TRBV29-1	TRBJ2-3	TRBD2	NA	CSADAGEPTDTQYF	TGCAGCGCGGACGCGGGGGAACCCACAGATACGCAGTATTTT
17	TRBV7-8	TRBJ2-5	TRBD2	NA	CASSLRLAGGIQETQYF	TGTGCCAGCAGCTTACGGCTAGCGGGAGGGATCCAAGAGACCCAGTACTTC
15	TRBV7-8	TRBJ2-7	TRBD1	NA	CASSLEGQGFYEQYF	TGTGCCAGCAGCTTGGAGGGACAGGGTTTCTACGAGCAGTACTTC
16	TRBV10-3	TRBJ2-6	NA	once	CAISEEGLAGANVLTF	TGTGCCATCAGTGAAGAGGGACTCGCTGGGGCCAACGTCCTGACTTTC
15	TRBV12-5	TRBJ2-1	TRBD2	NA	CASGFGLAGNNEQFF	TGTGCTAGTGGTTTTGGACTAGCGGGAAACAATGAGCAGTTCTTC
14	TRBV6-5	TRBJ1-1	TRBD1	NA	CASSRGTGALGAFF	TGTGCCAGCAGCCGCGGGACAGGGGCCTTGGGAGCTTTCTTT
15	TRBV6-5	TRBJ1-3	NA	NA	CASSYSPGSGNTIYF	TGTGCCAGCAGTTACTCGCCAGGGTCTGGAAACACCATATATTTT
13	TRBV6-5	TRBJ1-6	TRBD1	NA	CASSQGAASPLHF	TGTGCCAGCAGTCAGGGGGCGGCATCACCCCTCCACTTT
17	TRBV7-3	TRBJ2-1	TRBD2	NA	CASSAGTSGSSYNEQFF	TGTGCCAGCAGCGCCGGGACTAGCGGGAGCTCCTACAATGAGCAGTTCTTC
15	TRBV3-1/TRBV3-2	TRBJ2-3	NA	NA	CASSQSAGGTDTQYF	TGTGCCAGCAGCCAATCGGCAGGGGGCACAGATACGCAGTATTTT
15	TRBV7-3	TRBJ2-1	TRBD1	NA	CASSSDRGSYNEQFF	TGTGCCAGCAGCTCCGACAGGGGATCCTACAATGAGCAGTTCTTC
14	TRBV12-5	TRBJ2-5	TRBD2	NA	CASGFALAGETQYF	TGTGCTAGTGGTTTCGCACTAGCGGGAGAGACCCAGTACTTC
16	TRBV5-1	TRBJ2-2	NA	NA	CASSLYVRRDSGELFF	TGCGCCAGCAGCTTGTATGTCAGGAGGGATTCCGGGGAGCTGTTTTTT
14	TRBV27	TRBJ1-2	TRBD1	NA	CASSVLDRGHGYTF	TGTGCCAGCAGTGTTTTAGACAGGGGCCATGGCTACACCTTC